This TCR beta chain was sequenced for a study of cytomegalovirus exposure and HLA in healthy donors (dated by TCRdb to the late 2010s). In terms of the full investigation: The 500 to 800 repertoires of the first cohort and the approximately 130 validation repertoires were produced on the same platform, according to a later analysis. The study was designed to test whether signatures of past pathogen exposure could be identified by cataloging public T cell receptors. Besides the first cohort of about 730 subjects, a separate validation cohort made up of over a hundred different subjects was used. The study combined high-throughput TCR immunosequencing, statistical association of individual TCRs with disease status, and machine learning to predict cytomegalovirus infection status. The full study reports these points: The classifier was reported to diagnose cytomegalovirus status with high specificity and sensitivity in both the original cohort and the validation cohort. It was suggested by the authors that the approach could potentially be generalized to other disease states and immunological phenotypes. While some public TCRs were present in many individuals, most TCR sequences turned up only very rarely across donors. The validation cohort had no HLA typing available for a later analysis, so co-occurrence within that cohort was assessed over all 120 or so repertoires. In vitro tests confirmed that a few of the cytomegalovirus-associated TCR beta chains recognize cytomegalovirus antigens. In the study, around 150 TCR beta chains were listed as associated with cytomegalovirus. A later analysis found that TCRs clustered in the first cohort also tended to co-occur in the 110 or so validation repertoires, with more than 90% of cluster scores above 0.

The donors were included in the validation cohort of 100 to 150 subjects, a group kept apart from the roughly 700-subject first cohort. The library relied on the immunoSEQ multiplex PCR assay. Per the authors' processing: A statistical classification framework was built to diagnose cytomegalovirus status from the catalog of TCR beta chain sequences. TCRdb provides this immuneACCESS table in a form limited to in-frame rearrangements. Some clones are lacking; in checked studies, under half of them reflect an unresolved V gene, and why the rest are absent is not known. That table is the source of V, J and clone size, and D and trimming were worked out from the DNA. Here the sample has approximately 65,000 clones; about 95% occur a single time. The ten largest clonotypes hold approximately 1% of the sample. Looking up the germline V gene (reference sequence) yields CDR1 MNHEY and CDR2 SMNVEV. V trim: 7 bases; J trim: 0 bases; unmatched bases: 17. The CDR3 spans 19 residues, from the cysteine through the phenylalanine. Only CDR3 DNA remains: 57 bases, in frame from the first base.

On this clone itself: The antigen it recognizes is unknown. The record has no base qualities; no much larger clone is one base away.

The chain is made from TRBV27 and TRBJ2-1; 8 of the junction bases match TRBD1. Sequences were obtained from PBMCs. The sequence derives from a woman younger than 35 in good health and CMV-seronegative. CDR3 sequence: CASTHGQGGSGSSYNEQFF. The base sequence is TGTGCCAGCACGCATGGACAGGGTGGTTCGGGGAGCTCCTACAATGAGCAGTTCTTC.